The 19 T cell receptor beta chains in this list originate from one sample, sequenced in a study of blood T cells in healthy people across ages. Using a J-beta primer mix together with a sample-barcoded 5' primer, a second PCR was run for about 6 to 12 cycles. MiXCR, applied by TCRdb to the 5' RACE reads, yields one record per CDR3 protein. The sample lists approximately 940,000 distinct CDR3 sequences; 40% to 60% were seen once. Sample: blood. All receptors derive from a young man in good health.

This chain uses TRBV6-4 with TRBJ1-1; D uncertain. From germline, CDR1 is MRHNA and CDR2 SNTAGT. The germline V and J ends were trimmed by 1 base and 1 base, with 19 bases remaining between them. CDR3 length: 18 amino acids. DNA for the CDR3: TGTGCCAGCAGTGACTTATTAGAATCAGGCCCGGAGAACACTGAAGCTTTCTTT. It translates to CASSDLLESGPENTEAFF.

There are a few counts of this clonotype. J is TRBJ1-4 and V is TRBV4-1; D is uncertain. Germline V lookup: CDR1 MGHRA, CDR2 YSYEKL. The germline V and J ends were trimmed by 3 bases and 8 bases, with 16 bases remaining between them. The CDR3 consists of 15 residues. The CDR3 nucleotides are TGCGCCAGCAGCCAGAAGGACGGGGTCAGCGAAAAACTGTTTTTT. It is translated as CASSQKDGVSEKLFF.

Remarks on this clonotype: One end of the junction fails to match germline, which may point to a read error. This rearrangement joins TRBV11-3 to TRBJ1-6, with TRBD1 identical over 10 bases. The CDR3 length is 15 residues. Germline V gives CDR1 SGHNT, CDR2 YENEEA. CDR3 nucleotides: TGCGCCAGCAGCTTAGCCGGGACAGGGGCTTCACCCCTCCACTTT. Its protein is CASSLAGTGASPLHF.

V is TRBV27 and J is TRBJ2-1, with D unresolved. The CDR3 sequence is 13 residues long. Germline-derived CDR1 and CDR2 are MNHEY and SMNVEV (reference sequence). V gave up 6 bases and J gave up 4 bases, with 10 bases separating them. As DNA, the CDR3 is TGTGCCAGCAGATGGGCTTCTTACAATGAGCAGTTCTTC. This gives the protein CASRWASYNEQFF.

V gene TRBV7-2 combines with J gene TRBJ1-5; D remains unclear. The ends were cut back, 3 bases at V and 4 bases at J, with 16 bases in the middle. This CDR3 contains 16 residues. CDR1 and CDR2 from the germline V gene are SGHTA and FQGNSA. The CDR3 nucleotides are TGTGCCAGCAGCTTCGCCAGCTTGACGGGTAATCAGCCCCAGCATTTT. It codes for CASSFASLTGNQPQHF.

This clonotype was recorded only once. The chain joins TRBV13 to TRBJ2-4; D perhaps matches TRBD2 (5 bases). With the DNA end fitting TRBJ2-7 better, the J assignment may be wrong. Germline assignment: CDR1 PRHDT and CDR2 FYEKMQ (reference sequence). This CDR3 has 15 residues. CDR3 nucleotides: TGTGCCAGCAACACCTCAAAGCGGAACTCTTACGAGCAGTACTTC. It encodes CASNTSKRNSYEQYF.

This chain joins TRBV27 and TRBJ2-7; D call uncertain. Germline values: CDR1 MNHEY, CDR2 SMNVEV (reference sequence). V was pared by 6 bases and J by 1 base, with 10 bases between. CDR3 length: 13 amino acids. CDR3 sequence reads: CASSLVASYEQYF. The CDR3 coding sequence is TGTGCCAGCAGCCTGGTGGCATCCTACGAGCAGTACTTC.

V usage is TRBV20-1 and J usage is TRBJ2-2, with D unresolved. The CDR3 is made up of 15 amino acids. Germline CDR1 DFQATT, CDR2 SNEGSKA (reference sequence). V lost 4 bases, J lost 0 bases, and 12 bases lay in between. The CDR3 DNA reads TGCAGTGCTATTCTAGGGTCTTCGAACACCGGGGAGCTGTTTTTT. Residues: CSAILGSSNTGELFF.

This clonotype was counted between two and nine times. V and J are TRBV5-6 and TRBJ2-1, with 10 bases matching TRBD2. The V gene end was trimmed by 4 bases and the J gene end by 5 bases; junction bases not matched to a gene: 3. Germline assignment: CDR1 SGHDT and CDR2 YYEEEE. The CDR3 sequence is 14 residues long. CDR3 sequence: CASSVGLANNEQFF. Written as DNA, the CDR3 is TGTGCCAGCAGCGTGGGACTAGCGAACAATGAGCAGTTCTTC.

The chain recombines TRBV18 with TRBJ2-5; perhaps TRBD2 as D (5 bases). There are 11 residues in the CDR3. Trimming cost V 8 bases and J 5 bases, with 9 bases left between them. CDR1 is KGHSH, CDR2 LQKENI, per germline. Here the CDR3 reads CASLTGETQYF. CDR3 nucleotide sequence: TGTGCCAGCCTGACGGGGGAGACCCAGTACTTC.

A few counts support this clonotype. V and J are TRBV27 and TRBJ1-6; TRBD1 aligns across 8 bases. CDR3 size: 16 residues. CDR1 and CDR2 from the germline V gene are MNHEY and SMNVEV (reference sequence). V dropped 6 bases and J dropped 2; count of bases not matched to a gene: 6. DNA for the CDR3: TGTGCCAGCAGAACTGACAGGGGACCCTATAATTCACCCCTCCACTTT. This sequence encodes CASRTDRGPYNSPLHF.

The chain recombines TRBV6-6 with TRBJ2-1, with 9 bases identical to TRBD2. V trimming: 5 bases; J trimming: 4 bases; junction bases outside the gene matches: 9. Looked up from germline, CDR1 is MNHNY and CDR2 is SVGAGI (reference sequence). The CDR3 runs 16 residues. Here the CDR3 DNA reads TGTGCCAGCAGTGACCGCCTAGCGGGGAATTACAATGAGCAGTTCTTC. Protein sequence: CASSDRLAGNYNEQFF.

The chain recombines TRBV12-3 or TRBV12-4 with TRBJ1-1, with 7 bases that match TRBD1. Trimming cost V 1 base and J 1 base; bases outside gene matches: 3. CDR3 size: 15 residues. The CDR3 loop is CASSLDDRANTEAFF. Here the CDR3 DNA reads TGTGCCAGCAGTTTAGATGACAGGGCGAACACTGAAGCTTTCTTT.

In this sample, this clonotype turned up a few times. The chain recombines TRBV20-1 with TRBJ2-5, with a tentative D call TRBD2 (6 bases). Trimming removed 3 bases from V and 5 bases from J, with 13 bases in between. The V gene's germline CDR1 is DFQATT and CDR2 SNEGSKA (reference sequence). The CDR3 consists of 13 residues. The CDR3 spells CSASGRGWETQYF. CDR3 nucleotides: TGCAGTGCTAGCGGCCGGGGGTGGGAGACCCAGTACTTC.

This clonotype appeared once. The V call is TRBV5-6, the J call TRBJ2-4; D is ambiguous. Near its end, the DNA agrees better with TRBJ2-7, so the J call may be wrong. The V gene's germline CDR1 is SGHDT and CDR2 YYEEEE. The CDR3 is 15 amino acids. The CDR3 bases are TGTGCCAGCAGCTTGGCCTGGGGAAGCACCTACGAGCAGTACTTC. The encoded protein is CASSLAWGSTYEQYF.

There are a few counts of this clonotype. This chain uses TRBV29-1 with TRBJ1-2; the D is unclear. CDR1 and CDR2 from the germline V gene are SQVTM and ANQGSEA. The CDR3 covers 14 residues. Between the trimmed V and J ends, which lost 1 base and 8 bases, there was a span of 17 bases. The CDR3: CSVEVDSRAGGYTF. The DNA of the CDR3 is TGCAGCGTTGAAGTAGATAGCCGGGCTGGAGGCTACACCTTC.

V is TRBV6-1 and J is TRBJ1-5; D possibly corresponds to TRBD1 (5 bases). CDR1 and CDR2 (germline): MNHNS, SASEGT. V was shortened by 7 bases and J by 2 bases, with 18 bases between the two germline ends. This CDR3 has 16 amino acids. DNA of the CDR3: TGTGCCAGCACTGGGTCTGCAGGGACGGGCAATCAGCCCCAGCATTTT. This sequence encodes CASTGSAGTGNQPQHF.

The chain combines TRBV3-1 with TRBJ1-2; 7 bases align to TRBD1. Per the germline V gene, CDR1 is LGHDT and CDR2 is YNNKEL (reference sequence). The J segment lost 6 bases and the V segment lost 3 bases, leaving 10 bases of the junction unmatched. The CDR3 is 15 amino acids. CDR3 sequence: CASSHGQAVGHGYTF. CDR3 nucleotide sequence: TGTGCCAGCAGCCATGGACAGGCGGTTGGTCATGGCTACACCTTC.

The V and J genes are TRBV7-7 and TRBJ2-3, with D hard to call. The germline gives CDR1 SSHAT, CDR2 FNYEAQ (reference sequence). The CDR3 is made up of 15 amino acids. DNA of the CDR3: TGTGCTAGTAGCTTAGCTGGTATTAGCACAGATACGCAGTATTTT. Translation: CASSLAGISTDTQYF.